This TCR beta chain derives from a study of technical replicates of blood from a handful of donors. CDR3 length: 15 residues. With V trimmed by 0 bases and J by 4 bases, 4 bases remained unmatched. In germline, CDR1 is MGHRA, CDR2 YSYEKL. TCRdb keeps only in-frame clones here, not all; method: immunoSEQ multiplex PCR. The sample carries 75,000 to 95,000 clones, 85% to 95% recorded once. The clonotype was recovered from a human donor in good health. Material for sequencing was T cells isolated from PBMCs. The rearrangement uses TRBV4-1 and TRBJ1-2; the match to TRBD1 covers 8 bases. DNA of the CDR3: TGCGCCAGCAGCCAAGATGACAGGGGCTTCTATGGCTACACCTTC. Its translation is CASSQDDRGFYGYTF.